This T cell receptor (beta chain) emerged from a study of CD8+CD57+ T cells in acquired aplastic anemia. In the study overall: Average DNA yield from sorted CD4+ and CD8+ cells was about 3 ug.

V was pared by 6 bases and J by 2 bases, with 20 bases between. Germline CDR1 LGHNT, CDR2 FRNRAP. The CDR3 consists of 17 residues. CDR3 and TCR beta VDJ profiling relied on a genomic DNA template. MiXCR was run by TCRdb on the reads, yielding one entry per CDR3 protein. The table shows fewer than 100,000 distinct CDR3 sequences, with more than 40% occurring only once. The TCR sequence derives from a human donor in good health, serving as a control. J is TRBJ1-5 and V is TRBV12-5; D perhaps matches TRBD1 (6 bases). Material for sequencing was sorted CD4+, CD8+, or CD8+CD57+ T cells (not recorded which) from PBMCs. The CDR3 bases are TGTGCTAGTGGGTACTTACCCGGACAGACACGCAATCAGCCCCAGCATTTT. Translation gives CASGYLPGQTRNQPQHF.